These 18 T cell receptor beta chains were all obtained from the same sample, sequenced in a study of OX40 agonist ivuxolimab in advanced cancers. Data came from immunoSEQ multiplex PCR; TCRdb stores just in-frame clones and leaves some out. In the table there are about 67,000 clones, approximately 93% of which are singletons. Sequenced here: CD4+ or CD8+ T cells sorted from blood, sampled in a trial of the OX40 agonist ivuxolimab. The receptors come from an adult with an advanced solid tumor such as melanoma, head and neck, liver or kidney cancer.

This clone showed up just a few times. The rearrangement links TRBV28 to TRBJ2-7; D assignment may be TRBD1 or TRBD2 (5 bases each). CDR1 is MDHEN and CDR2 is SYDVKM in the germline V gene. This CDR3 is 14 amino acids long. Trimming stripped 3 bases from V and 2 bases from J, with 11 bases between. CDR3 bases: TGTGCCAGCAGTTTGAGGGGCCAGACCTACGAGCAGTACTTC. This translates into CASSLRGQTYEQYF.

The V call is TRBV28, the J call TRBJ1-4; a weak D match, TRBD1 (6 bases). This CDR3 is built from 16 residues. The V end was cut by 7 bases, the J end by 5 bases, with 20 bases between. In germline, CDR1 is MDHEN, CDR2 SYDVKM. The CDR3 coding sequence is TGTGCCAGCAATTCCGGGACACTTATCTGGAATGAAAAACTGTTTTTT. It yields the protein CASNSGTLIWNEKLFF.

This chain connects TRBV7-6 to TRBJ2-7; 9 positions match TRBD2. Germline trimming cut 1 base from V and 4 bases from J; bases unmatched to any gene: 5. CDR3 length: 15 residues. CDR1 and CDR2 (germline): SGHVS, FNYEAQ. DNA of the CDR3: TGTGCCAGCAGCTTAGACCCTGCGGGGGGGTACGAGCAGTACTTC. Protein sequence: CASSLDPAGGYEQYF.

The chain employs TRBV5-1 and TRBJ2-3; D uncertain. The CDR3 contains 14 residues. CDR1 SGHRS and CDR2 YFSETQ come from the germline V gene. Trimming took off 0 bases at V and 4 bases at J, with 9 bases between the two ends. Here the CDR3 DNA reads TGCGCCAGCAGCTTGGGGGTTGGGCCAGATACGCAGTATTTT. Translating gives CASSLGVGPDTQYF. Together with reference TRBV5-1 and TRBJ2-3, the CDR3 gives the full variable domain: KAGVTQTPRYLIKTRGQQVTLSCSPISGHRSVSWYQQTPGQGLQFLFEYFSETQRNKGNFPGRFSGRQFSNSRSEMNVSTLELGDSALYLCASSLGVGPDTQYFGPGTRLTVL.

This chain joins TRBV6-4 and TRBJ1-3, with no clear D. Trimming removed 10 bases at V and 9 bases at J, with 16 bases between. CDR3 size: 12 residues. Germline V gene sequence: CDR1 MRHNA, CDR2 SNTAGT. The CDR3 sequence is CATPTGPSTIYF. In nucleotides, the CDR3 is TGTGCCACCCCGACCGGACCCTCCACCATATATTTT.

J is TRBJ2-7 and V is TRBV14, with TRBD1 matching over 8 bases. The CDR3 runs 13 residues. The V gene's germline CDR1 is SGHDN and CDR2 FVKESK. J lost 6 bases, V lost 4 bases, and 5 bases had no gene match. The DNA of the CDR3 is TGTGCCAGCAGCCCGGGACAGGCCCTCGAGCAGTACTTC. Amino acids: CASSPGQALEQYF.

DNA for the CDR3: TGTGCCAGCAATAAAGGACTAGCGGGAGTCCATGAGCAGTTCTTC. Translating it yields CASNKGLAGVHEQFF. The chain is built from TRBV6-1 and TRBJ2-1, with 13 bases that match TRBD2. The CDR3 loop spans 15 amino acids. In germline, CDR1 is MNHNS, CDR2 SASEGT. Losses at the gene ends were 7 bases for V and 8 bases for J; bases not matched to a gene: 8.

The rearrangement uses TRBV19 and TRBJ2-1; D unclear. This CDR3 is built from 14 residues. CDR1 is LNHDA, CDR2 SQIVND, per germline (reference sequence). Trimming took off 6 bases at V and 3 bases at J, with 12 bases between the two ends. The CDR3 region is CASSPDLYYNEQFF. The CDR3 region has the DNA TGTGCCAGTAGCCCGGACCTTTACTACAATGAGCAGTTCTTC.

The chain uses TRBV7-9 and TRBJ2-1; TRBD2 might be the D (6 bases). The CDR3 has 15 amino acids. Deletions cut 4 bases from V and 6 bases from J, with 16 bases between. The germline gives CDR1 SEHNR, CDR2 FQNEAQ (reference sequence). For the CDR3, the DNA is TGTGCCAGCAGCTCAATCTCCCGGGACTTCAATGAGCAGTTCTTC. Residues: CASSSISRDFNEQFF. The full variable domain, its missing parts supplied by reference TRBV7-9 and TRBJ2-1, is DTGVSQNPRHKITKRGQNVTFRCDPISEHNRLYWYRQTLGQGPEFLTYFQNEAQLEKSRLLSDRFSAERPKGSFSTLEIQRTEQGDSAMYLCASSSISRDFNEQFFGPGTRLTVL.

The chain uses TRBV7-6 and TRBJ2-5; D call uncertain. The germline V gene has CDR1 SGHVS and CDR2 FNYEAQ. Trimming stripped 4 bases from V and 5 bases from J, with 11 bases between. CDR3 length: 13 residues. Here the CDR3 reads CASSSGLWETQYF. DNA for the CDR3: TGTGCCAGCAGCTCGGGCCTATGGGAGACCCAGTACTTC.

The chain joins TRBV7-7 to TRBJ2-3; 9 bases agree with TRBD2. The CDR3 spans 14 residues. V was clipped by 5 bases and J by 5 bases; unmatched bases: 5. Germline lookup yields CDR1 SSHAT and CDR2 FNYEAQ (reference sequence). DNA for the CDR3: TGTGCCAGCAGCCGGACTAGCGCGAAAGATACGCAGTATTTT. Translated, it gives CASSRTSAKDTQYF.

This rearrangement joins TRBV28 to TRBJ2-3, with TRBD1 matching 9 bases. The CDR3 has 15 residues. Looked up from germline, CDR1 is MDHEN and CDR2 is SYDVKM. V trimming: 2 bases; J trimming: 4 bases; junction bases outside the gene matches: 4. Written as DNA, the CDR3 is TGTGCCAGCAGTTTAATGGGACAGGGCGCAGATACGCAGTATTTT. It translates to CASSLMGQGADTQYF.

J is TRBJ2-5 and V is TRBV5-5; D is unclear. Deletions cut 3 bases from V and 0 bases from J, with 3 bases between. The CDR3 runs to 12 residues. The germline V gene has CDR1 SGHKS and CDR2 YYEKEE (reference sequence). As DNA, the CDR3 is TGTGCCAGCAGCTCCAACCAAGAGACCCAGTACTTC. The encoded protein is CASSSNQETQYF.

The chain carries TRBV7-2 and TRBJ1-1; D not resolved. The CDR3 contains 14 residues. V shed 4 bases and J shed 3 bases, with 12 bases lying between them. Germline lookup yields CDR1 SGHTA and CDR2 FQGNSA. CDR3 DNA sequence: TGTGCCAGCAGCTACCGAAGGCGAGACACTGAAGCTTTCTTT. Translated, it gives CASSYRRRDTEAFF.

The V gene is TRBV19, the J gene TRBJ2-5; 12 nucleotides align to TRBD2. Germline V lookup: CDR1 LNHDA, CDR2 SQIVND (reference sequence). V gave up 7 bases and J gave up 4 bases; unmatched junction bases: 7. This CDR3 has 15 amino acids. The chain's CDR3 is CASTRTSGDGETQYF. The CDR3 DNA reads TGTGCCAGTACCAGGACTAGCGGGGACGGAGAGACCCAGTACTTC. The full variable domain, with the rest looked up from reference TRBV19 and TRBJ2-5, is DGGITQSPKYLFRKEGQNVTLSCEQNLNHDAMYWYRQDPGQGLRLIYYSQIVNDFQKGDIAEGYSVSREKKESFPLTVTSAQKNPTAFYLCASTRTSGDGETQYFGPGTRLLVL.

A single count supports this clone. The chain is built from TRBV6-1 and TRBJ2-5; 11 nucleotides match TRBD2. CDR1 MNHNS and CDR2 SASEGT come from the germline V gene. The CDR3 runs 16 residues. Trimming cost V 2 bases and J 2 bases; bases outside gene matches: 4. The CDR3, as DNA: TGTGCCAGCAGTGAATCGCGACTAGCGGGACAAGAGACCCAGTACTTC. Its protein product is CASSESRLAGQETQYF.

The chain has TRBV6-6 and TRBJ2-5, with 10 bases fitting TRBD2. Unmatched junction bases numbered 6, after V lost 5 bases and J lost 6 bases. The CDR3 covers 14 residues. The germline V gene encodes CDR1 MNHNY and CDR2 SVGAGI (reference sequence). DNA of the CDR3: TGTGCCAGCAGTGCCACTAGCGGGGCAAAGACCCAGTACTTC. Encoded protein: CASSATSGAKTQYF.

V usage is TRBV14 and J usage is TRBJ2-5, with 8 positions matching TRBD2. This CDR3 spans 17 amino acids. V was pared by 4 bases and J by 5 bases, with 15 bases of the junction left unmatched. Germline loops: CDR1 SGHDN, CDR2 FVKESK. The CDR3 reads CASSRLLWTSPGETQYF. The DNA for the CDR3 is TGTGCCAGCAGCCGACTCCTTTGGACTAGCCCGGGGGAGACCCAGTACTTC.